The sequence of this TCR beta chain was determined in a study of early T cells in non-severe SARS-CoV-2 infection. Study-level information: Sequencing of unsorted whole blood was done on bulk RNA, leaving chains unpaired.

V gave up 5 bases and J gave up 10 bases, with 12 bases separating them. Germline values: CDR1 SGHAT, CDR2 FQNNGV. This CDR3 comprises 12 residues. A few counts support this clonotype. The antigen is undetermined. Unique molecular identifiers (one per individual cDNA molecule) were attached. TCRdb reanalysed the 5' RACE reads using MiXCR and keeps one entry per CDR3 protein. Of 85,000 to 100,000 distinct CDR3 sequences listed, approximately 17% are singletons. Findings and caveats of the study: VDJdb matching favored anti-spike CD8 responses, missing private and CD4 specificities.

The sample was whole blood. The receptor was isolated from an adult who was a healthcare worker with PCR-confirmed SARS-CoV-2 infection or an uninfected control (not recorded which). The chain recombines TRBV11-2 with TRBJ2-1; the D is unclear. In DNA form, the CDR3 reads TGTGCCAGCAGCCCCGAGGAAAGGGAGCAGTTCTTC. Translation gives CASSPEEREQFF. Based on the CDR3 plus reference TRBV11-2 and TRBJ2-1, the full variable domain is EAGVAQSPRYKIIEKRQSVAFWCNPISGHATLYWYQQILGQGPKLLIQFQNNGVVDDSQLPKDRFSAERLKGVDSTLKIQPAKLEDSAVYLCASSPEEREQFFGPGTRLTVL.